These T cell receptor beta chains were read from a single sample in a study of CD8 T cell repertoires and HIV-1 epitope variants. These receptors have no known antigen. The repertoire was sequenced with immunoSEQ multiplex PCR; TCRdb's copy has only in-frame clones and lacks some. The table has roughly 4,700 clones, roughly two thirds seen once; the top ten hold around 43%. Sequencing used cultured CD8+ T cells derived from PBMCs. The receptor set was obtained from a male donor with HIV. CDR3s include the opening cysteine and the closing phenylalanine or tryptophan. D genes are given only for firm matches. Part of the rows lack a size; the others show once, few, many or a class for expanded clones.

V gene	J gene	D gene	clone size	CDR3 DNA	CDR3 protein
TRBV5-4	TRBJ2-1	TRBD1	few	TGTGCCAGCAGCTTGGAGCAGGGGGCCTACAATGAGCAGTTCTTC	CASSLEQGAYNEQFF
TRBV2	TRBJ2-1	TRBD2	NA	TGTGCCAGCAGTGAATTTAGGACTAGCGGGAGGAATGAGCAGTTCTTC	CASSEFRTSGRNEQFF
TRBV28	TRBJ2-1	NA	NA	TGTGCCAGCAGTTTTCGGCTGGATGAGCAGTTCTTC	CASSFRLDEQFF
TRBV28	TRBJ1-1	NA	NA	TGTGCCAGCAGTGGGACACACATGAACACTGAAGCTTTCTTT	CASSGTHMNTEAFF
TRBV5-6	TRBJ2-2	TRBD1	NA	TGTGCCAGCAGCGTTCTCCGGACAGGGGACACCGGGGAGCTGTTTTTT	CASSVLRTGDTGELFF
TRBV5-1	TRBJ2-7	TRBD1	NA	TGTGCCAGCAGCTTGGAGACAGGGGCAACCTACGAGCAGTACTTC	CASSLETGATYEQYF
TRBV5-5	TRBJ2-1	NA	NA	TGTGCCAGCAGCCCTTTTAGCGGAAACTACAATGAGCAGTTCTTC	CASSPFSGNYNEQFF
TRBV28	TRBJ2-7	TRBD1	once	TGTGCCAGCAGTTCTAGACAGGGAGCCTACGAGCAGTACTTC	CASSSRQGAYEQYF
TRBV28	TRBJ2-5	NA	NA	TGTGCCAGCAGTTTTGGCAGTCAAGAGACCCAGTACTTC	CASSFGSQETQYF
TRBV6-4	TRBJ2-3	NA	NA	TGTGCCAGCAGTGTATCACAGGGCACAGATACGCAGTATTTT	CASSVSQGTDTQYF
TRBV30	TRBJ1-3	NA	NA	TGTGCCTGGAGAACGGGGGCTGGAAACACCATATATTTT	CAWRTGAGNTIYF
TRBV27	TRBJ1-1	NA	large	TGTGCCAGCAGTTTAGGGGGAGGGACTGAAGCTTTCTTT	CASSLGGGTEAFF
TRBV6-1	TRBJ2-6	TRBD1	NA	TGTGCCAGCAGTGAATCAGGGGGCTCTGGGGCCAACGTCCTGACTTTC	CASSESGGSGANVLTF
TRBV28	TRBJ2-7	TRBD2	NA	TGTGCCAGCAGTTTTGGTAGCGGGAACTACGAGCAGTACTTC	CASSFGSGNYEQYF
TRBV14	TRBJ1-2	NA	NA	TGTGCCAGCAGCTCGACAAAGATCTATGGCTACACCTTC	CASSSTKIYGYTF
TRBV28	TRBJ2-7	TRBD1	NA	TGTGCCAGCAGTTCCCCCGGGACAGGGTCCGAGCAGTACTTC	CASSSPGTGSEQYF
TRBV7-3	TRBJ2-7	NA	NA	TGTGCCAGCAGCGAAGGGCCCTCCTACGAGCAGTACTTC	CASSEGPSYEQYF
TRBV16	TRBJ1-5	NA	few	TGTGCCAGCAGCCATACCGGGACGGACAATCAGCCCCAGCATTTT	CASSHTGTDNQPQHF
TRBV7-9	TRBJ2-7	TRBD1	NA	TGTGCCAGCAGCTTAGTCCCGGACAGGGGCTACGAGCAGTACTTC	CASSLVPDRGYEQYF
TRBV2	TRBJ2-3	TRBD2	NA	TGTGCCAGCAGAGAGGACCTAGCGGGGGGGATAGATACGCAGTATTTT	CASREDLAGGIDTQYF
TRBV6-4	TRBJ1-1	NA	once	TGTGCCAGCAGTGTCGATCAACAGGGAAAAGCTTTCTTT	CASSVDQQGKAFF
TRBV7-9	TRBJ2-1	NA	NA	TGTGCCAGCACCGCCCGGGGTAGCGACTCCTACAATGAGCAGTTCTTC	CASTARGSDSYNEQFF
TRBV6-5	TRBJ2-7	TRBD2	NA	TGTGCCAGCAGTTACCCCGGGGAGGGCAGATACGAGCAGTACTTC	CASSYPGEGRYEQYF
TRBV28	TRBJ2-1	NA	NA	TGTGCCAGCAGTCCCAACGGGGATGAGCAGTTCTTC	CASSPNGDEQFF
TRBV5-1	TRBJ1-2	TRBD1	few	TGCGCCAGCAGCTTGGGACAGGGGGCACGAGGCTATGGCTACACCTTC	CASSLGQGARGYGYTF
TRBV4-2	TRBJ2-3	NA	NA	TGTGCCAGCAGTGCAGAGACTAGCACAGATACGCAGTATTTT	CASSAETSTDTQYF
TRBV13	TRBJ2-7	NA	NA	TGTGCCAGCAGCTTAGGGACCCCGACTCACGAGCAGTACTTC	CASSLGTPTHEQYF
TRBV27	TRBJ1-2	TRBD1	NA	TGTGCCAGCAGTTTAGGGGGACAGACCTATGGCTACACCTTC	CASSLGGQTYGYTF
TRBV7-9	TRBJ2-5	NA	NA	TGTGCCAGCAGCTTGGTCCGGGACCCTGGAGAGACCCAGTACTTC	CASSLVRDPGETQYF
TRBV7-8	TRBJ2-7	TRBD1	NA	TGTGCCAGCAGCTCCGGGACAGTTTCCTACGAGCAGTACTTC	CASSSGTVSYEQYF
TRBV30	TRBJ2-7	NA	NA	TGTGCCTGGACCTACAGGGCCGCGGGCGAGCAGTACTTC	CAWTYRAAGEQYF
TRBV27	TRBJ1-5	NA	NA	TGTGCCAGCAGTTTATCGGAAAGCAATCAGCCCCAGCATTTT	CASSLSESNQPQHF
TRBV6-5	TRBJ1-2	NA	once	TGTGCCAGCAGATACCGGGACACAAATACAAGGTGGGGCTACACCTTC	CASRYRDTNTRWGYTF
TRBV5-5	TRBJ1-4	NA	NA	TGTGCCAGCAGTTTACCCGGGACCGGTAATGAAAAACTGTTTTTT	CASSLPGTGNEKLFF
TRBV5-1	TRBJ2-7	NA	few	TGCGCCAGCAGCTTACAGGGTACGGGGCAGTACTTC	CASSLQGTGQYF
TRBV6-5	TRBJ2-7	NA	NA	TGTGCCAGCAGTTACACGCAACAGGGAAGTAGCGAGCAGTACTTC	CASSYTQQGSSEQYF
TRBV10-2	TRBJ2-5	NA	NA	TGCGCCAGCAGTGAGGTGGAGGAAGAGACCCAGTACTTC	CASSEVEEETQYF